Presented here are 5 T cell receptor beta chains from one specimen sequenced in a study of OX40 agonist ivuxolimab in advanced cancers. TCRdb keeps only in-frame clones here, not all; method: immunoSEQ multiplex PCR. The profile covers just under 8,000 clones, with more than 80% appearing a single time and approximately 2% taken by the ten largest. The source was CD4+ or CD8+ T cells sorted from blood, collected in a trial of the OX40 agonist ivuxolimab. The receptors were sampled from an adult with an advanced solid tumor such as melanoma, head and neck, liver or kidney cancer.

The chain couples TRBV7-2 to TRBJ2-1; the D gene is possibly TRBD2 (6 bases). V lost 6 bases to trimming and J lost 0 bases, with 12 bases between them. The CDR3 has 15 residues. The germline CDR1 and CDR2 sequences are SGHTA and FQGNSA. The CDR3 is CASRRDSSSYNEQFF. In DNA form, the CDR3 reads TGTGCCAGCAGACGGGACTCGAGCTCCTACAATGAGCAGTTCTTC.

The rearrangement links TRBV15 to TRBJ2-5; 7 bases fit TRBD1. The germline gives CDR1 LNHNV, CDR2 YYDKDF (reference sequence). J was trimmed by 4 bases and V by 5 bases; bases with no gene match: 7. The CDR3 covers 14 residues. The CDR3 nucleotides are TGTGCCACCAGCCGAAACCGACAGGGAGAGACCCAGTACTTC. It encodes CATSRNRQGETQYF. Using reference TRBV15 and TRBJ2-5 for the parts outside the CDR3, the full variable domain is DAMVIQNPRYQVTQFGKPVTLSCSQTLNHNVMYWYQQKSSQAPKLLFHYYDKDFNNEADTPDNFQSRRPNTSFCFLDIRSPGLGDTAMYLCATSRNRQGETQYFGPGTRLLVL.

This chain links TRBV5-1 with TRBJ2-5; D not certain. Per the germline V gene, CDR1 is SGHRS and CDR2 is YFSETQ. The CDR3 consists of 10 residues. Trimming cost V 5 bases and J 3 bases, with 2 bases left between them. In DNA form, the CDR3 reads TGCGCCAGCAGGGAAGAGACCCAGTACTTC. It translates to CASREETQYF.

The sample holds one count of this clone. The chain links TRBV6-5 to TRBJ2-2; unclear D gene. Trimming removed 0 bases at V and 4 bases at J, with 9 bases between. Germline V gives CDR1 MNHEY, CDR2 SVGAGI. The CDR3 has 15 amino acids. In nucleotides, the CDR3 is TGTGCCAGCAGTTACTCGACGGCGCCCACCGGGGAGCTGTTTTTT. It is translated as CASSYSTAPTGELFF.

The CDR3 spells CASSLRRNTEAFF. The CDR3 DNA is TGTGCCAGCAGCTTAAGACGGAACACTGAAGCTTTCTTT. V usage is TRBV7-3 and J usage is TRBJ1-1; the D is unclear. The CDR3 has 13 residues. The germline V gene has CDR1 SGHTA and CDR2 FQGTGA. Deletions cut 1 base from V and 1 base from J, with 4 bases between.